This T cell receptor beta chain stems from a study of T cell responses to AZD1222 COVID-19 vaccine. Study details: Pooled samples include second doses given at about 4 or 12 weeks.

The method was immunoSEQ multiplex PCR; TCRdb's version includes in-frame clones alone and lacks a portion of them. The sample lists 89,000 or so clones, about 86% seen once, with roughly 7.9% in the top ten. The CDR3 is 14 residues long. The ends lost 8 bases at V and 5 bases at J; junction bases unmatched: 8. Germline loops: CDR1 GTSNPN, CDR2 SVGIG (reference sequence). This clone was found a few times. The V and J genes are TRBV30 and TRBJ2-3; 12 bases line up with TRBD2. The TCR originated in an adult in good health. The input for sequencing was peripheral blood, taken on day 0 of AZD1222 vaccination. CDR3 nucleotide sequence: TGTGCCGGTAGACTAGCGGGAGCGGTAGATACGCAGTATTTT. Its translation: CAGRLAGAVDTQYF.